The 13 T cell receptor beta chains given below trace back to one sample, sequenced in a study of shared clonotypes between healthy human individuals. Only in-frame clones appear in the TCRdb table, and some are missing; sequencing was by immunoSEQ multiplex PCR. The sample shows about 460,000 clones, 70% to 80% of them seen only once. Specimen: PBMCs. Receptor source: a woman aged 40-49 years in good health. Some clones in this sample may be carry-over from other donors' samples.

The V and J genes are TRBV9 and TRBJ2-7; unclear D gene. Germline loops: CDR1 SGDLS, CDR2 YYNGEE. Trimming pared 0 bases from V and 0 bases from J, leaving 7 bases between. The CDR3 contains 14 residues. The CDR3 DNA sequence: TGTGCCAGCAGCGTAGACCCGAGCTCCTACGAGCAGTACTTC. This gives the protein CASSVDPSSYEQYF.

Concerning this clone itself: A read error likely explains this, since a far larger clone differs by one base. The chain employs TRBV5-1 and TRBJ1-1; unclear D gene. Per the germline V gene, CDR1 is SGHRS and CDR2 is YFSETQ. There are 11 residues in the CDR3. CDR3 DNA sequence: TGCGCCAGCAGCCTTGACACTGAAGTTTTCTTT. As protein: CASSLDTEVFF.

This clone appeared a single time. The chain links TRBV2 to TRBJ1-5; possible D gene TRBD1, 6 bases. V lost 4 bases, J lost 3 bases, and 10 bases lay in between. CDR3 length equals 14 residues. The germline V gene encodes CDR1 SNHLY and CDR2 FYNNEI. The CDR3 nucleotides are TGTGCCAGCAGTGGGGGGCCTCTCAATCAGCCCCAGCATTTT. Protein product: CASSGGPLNQPQHF.

The chain joins TRBV7-3 to TRBJ2-7; TRBD1 might be the D (5 bases). Germline V lookup: CDR1 SGHTA, CDR2 FQGTGA. This CDR3 has 15 residues. The V end lost 3 bases, the J end lost 2 bases, and 14 bases lay between the germline ends. DNA of the CDR3: TGTGCCAGCAGCTTCGACAGTACAACAACCTACGAGCAGTACTTC. Amino acids: CASSFDSTTTYEQYF.

The J gene is TRBJ2-3, the V gene TRBV5-1; 7 positions agree with TRBD2. V lost 0 bases and J lost 7; bases outside the gene matches: 17. This CDR3 comprises 18 residues. Germline values: CDR1 SGHRS, CDR2 YFSETQ. The CDR3 bases are TGCGCCAGCAGCTTGGGGATCGGGGGAGGGCCAGATGCATATACGCAGTATTTT. Protein product: CASSLGIGGGPDAYTQYF. The entire variable domain, with the rest obtained from reference TRBV5-1 and TRBJ2-3, is as follows: KAGVTQTPRYLIKTRGQQVTLSCSPISGHRSVSWYQQTPGQGLQFLFEYFSETQRNKGNFPGRFSGRQFSNSRSEMNVSTLELGDSALYLCASSLGIGGGPDAYTQYFGPGTRLTVL.

The chain carries TRBV28 and TRBJ2-1, with 8 bases aligning to TRBD2. After removal of 5 bases from V and 4 bases from J, the junction contained 4 bases not matched to a gene. Per the germline V gene, CDR1 is MDHEN and CDR2 is SYDVKM. The CDR3 has 14 residues. The CDR3 DNA is TGTGCCAGCAGTCCCGGGAGGGGTTACAATGAGCAGTTCTTC. It encodes CASSPGRGYNEQFF.

J is TRBJ1-1 and V is TRBV7-8; D uncertain. Deletions cut 1 base from V and 10 bases from J, with 13 bases between. This CDR3 has 13 amino acids. The germline CDR1 and CDR2 sequences are SGHVS and FQNEAQ. The CDR3 DNA reads TGTGCCAGCAGCTTAGACGCGGAGTTCGGAGCTTTCTTT. This encodes CASSLDAEFGAFF. The whole variable domain, filled in from reference TRBV7-8 and TRBJ1-1, reads GAGVSQSPRYKVAKRGQDVALRCDPISGHVSLFWYQQALGQGPEFLTYFQNEAQLDKSGLPSDRFFAERPEGSVSTLKIQRTQQEDSAVYLCASSLDAEFGAFFGQGTRLTVV.

Regarding this clone: A far larger clone is one base from this, pointing to a likely read error. Other DNA variants within this sample encode the same CDR3. V gene TRBV28 combines with J gene TRBJ1-1; unclear D gene. The CDR3 covers 12 residues. Germline CDR1 MDHEN, CDR2 SYDVKM. In DNA, the CDR3 is TGTGCCAGCACCGCCCGCGGCACTGAAGCCTTCTTT. Translated: CASTARGTEAFF. The whole variable domain, remainder taken from reference TRBV28 and TRBJ1-1, is DVKVTQSSRYLVKRTGEKVFLECVQDMDHENMFWYRQDPGLGLRLIYFSYDVKMKEKGDIPEGYSVSREKKERFSLILESASTNQTSMYLCASTARGTEAFFGQGTRLTVV.

On this clone itself: Mismatch with germline at one junction end may stem from a read error. The rearrangement uses TRBV2 and TRBJ2-4; D gene unclear. Per germline, CDR1 SNHLY and CDR2 FYNNEI. CDR3 length: 15 amino acids. The CDR3 DNA reads as TGTGCCAGCAGTGTACACCGAACGACCTCTGGCATTCAGTGCTTC. Translating it yields CASSVHRTTSGIQCF.

The chain recombines TRBV7-9 with TRBJ1-2; TRBD1 agrees at 11 bases. The CDR3 spans 16 residues. Unmatched junction bases numbered 14, after V lost 3 bases and J lost 11 bases. Per germline, CDR1 SEHNR and CDR2 FQNEAQ (reference sequence). This chain's CDR3 is CASSFSFRDRGSRYTF. The CDR3 DNA reads as TGTGCCAGCAGCTTCAGCTTCCGGGACAGGGGGTCAAGGTACACCTTC.

Only a few counts were recorded for this clone. A far larger clone is one base from this, pointing to a likely read error. The chain combines TRBV30 with TRBJ2-5; 9 nucleotides match TRBD2. The J segment lost 4 bases and the V segment lost 4 bases, leaving 19 bases of the junction unmatched. Germline CDR1 and CDR2: GTSNPN and SVGIG (reference sequence). There are 18 residues in the CDR3. CDR3 sequence: CAWKGVGRREGRRETQYF. For the CDR3, the DNA is TGTGCCTGGAAGGGAGTGGGAAGGCGGGAGGGCCGACGAGAGACCCAGTACTTC.

This clone was detected a few times. V is TRBV4-1 and J is TRBJ2-5; possible D gene TRBD2, 6 bases. Per the germline V gene, CDR1 is MGHRA and CDR2 is YSYEKL. CDR3 length: 14 residues. Trimming cost V 4 bases and J 1 base, with 10 bases left between them. The CDR3 spells CASSLTGSQETQYF. The CDR3 DNA reads as TGCGCCAGCAGCCTAACCGGGAGCCAAGAGACCCAGTACTTC.

V usage is TRBV4-1 and J usage is TRBJ2-7; unclear D gene. The V end was cut by 4 bases, the J end by 0 bases, with 16 bases between. Germline loops: CDR1 MGHRA, CDR2 YSYEKL. The length of the CDR3 is 16 residues. CDR3 residues: CASSLSRSRNSYEQYF. The CDR3 coding sequence is TGCGCCAGCAGCCTTAGCAGGAGTAGGAACTCCTACGAGCAGTACTTC.